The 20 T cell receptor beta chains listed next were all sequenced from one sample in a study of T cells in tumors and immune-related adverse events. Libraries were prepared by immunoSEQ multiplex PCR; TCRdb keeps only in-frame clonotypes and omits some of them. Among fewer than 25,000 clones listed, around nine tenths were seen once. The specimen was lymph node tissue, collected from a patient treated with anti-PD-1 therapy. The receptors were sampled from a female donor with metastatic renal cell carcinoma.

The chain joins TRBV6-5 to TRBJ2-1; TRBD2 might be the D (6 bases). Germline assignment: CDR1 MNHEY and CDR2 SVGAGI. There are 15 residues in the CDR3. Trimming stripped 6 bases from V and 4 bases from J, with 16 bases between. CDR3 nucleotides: TGTGCCAGCAGACCAGAAGCCGGGAGTTACAATGAGCAGTTCTTC. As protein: CASRPEAGSYNEQFF.

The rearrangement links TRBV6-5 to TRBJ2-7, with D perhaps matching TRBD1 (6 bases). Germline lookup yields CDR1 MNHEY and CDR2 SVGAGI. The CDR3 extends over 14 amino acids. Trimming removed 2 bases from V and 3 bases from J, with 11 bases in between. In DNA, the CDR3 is TGTGCCAGCAGTTACAGGGGGAACGACTACGAGCAGTACTTC. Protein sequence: CASSYRGNDYEQYF.

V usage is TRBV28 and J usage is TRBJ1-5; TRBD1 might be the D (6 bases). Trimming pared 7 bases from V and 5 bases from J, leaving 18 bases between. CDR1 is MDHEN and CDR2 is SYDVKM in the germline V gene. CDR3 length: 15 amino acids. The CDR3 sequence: CASNPRLGGHQPQHF. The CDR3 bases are TGTGCCAGCAACCCGAGGCTTGGGGGGCATCAGCCCCAGCATTTT.

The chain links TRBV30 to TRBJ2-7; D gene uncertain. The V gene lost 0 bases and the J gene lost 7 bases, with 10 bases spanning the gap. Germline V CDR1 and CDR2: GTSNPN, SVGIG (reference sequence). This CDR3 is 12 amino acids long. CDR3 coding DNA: TGTGCCTGGAGTGTACCTGTAGCAGAGCAGTACTTC. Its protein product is CAWSVPVAEQYF.

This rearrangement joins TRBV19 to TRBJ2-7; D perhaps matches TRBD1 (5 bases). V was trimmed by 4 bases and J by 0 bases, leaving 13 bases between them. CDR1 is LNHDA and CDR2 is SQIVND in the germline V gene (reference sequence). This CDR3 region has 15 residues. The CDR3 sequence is CASSSVTAFSYEQYF. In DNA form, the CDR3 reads TGTGCCAGTAGTAGCGTGACAGCTTTCTCCTACGAGCAGTACTTC. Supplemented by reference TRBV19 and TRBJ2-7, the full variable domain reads DGGITQSPKYLFRKEGQNVTLSCEQNLNHDAMYWYRQDPGQGLRLIYYSQIVNDFQKGDIAEGYSVSREKKESFPLTVTSAQKNPTAFYLCASSSVTAFSYEQYFGPGTRLTVT.

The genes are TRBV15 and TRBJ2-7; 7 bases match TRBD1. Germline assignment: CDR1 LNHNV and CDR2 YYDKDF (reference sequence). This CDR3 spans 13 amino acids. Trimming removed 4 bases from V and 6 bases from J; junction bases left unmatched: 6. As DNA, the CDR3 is TGTGCCACCAGCAACGACAGGGAGTCCGAGCAGTACTTC. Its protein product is CATSNDRESEQYF.

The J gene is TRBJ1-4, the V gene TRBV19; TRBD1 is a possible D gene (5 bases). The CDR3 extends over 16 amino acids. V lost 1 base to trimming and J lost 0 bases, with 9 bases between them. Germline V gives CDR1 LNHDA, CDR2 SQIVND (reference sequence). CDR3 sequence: CASSIGDGTTNEKLFF. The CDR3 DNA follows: TGTGCCAGTAGTATAGGGGACGGGACAACTAATGAAAAACTGTTTTTT.

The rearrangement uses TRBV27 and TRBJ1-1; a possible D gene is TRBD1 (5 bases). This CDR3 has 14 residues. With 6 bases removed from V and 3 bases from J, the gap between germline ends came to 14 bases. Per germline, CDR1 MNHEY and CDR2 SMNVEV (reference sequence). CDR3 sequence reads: CASRVGGWDTEAFF. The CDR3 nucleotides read TGTGCCAGCAGGGTGGGGGGATGGGACACTGAAGCTTTCTTT.

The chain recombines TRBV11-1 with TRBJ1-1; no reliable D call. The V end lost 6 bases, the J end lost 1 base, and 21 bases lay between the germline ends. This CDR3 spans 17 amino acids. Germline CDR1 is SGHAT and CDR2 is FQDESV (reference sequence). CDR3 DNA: TGTGCCAGCAGTCCCGTACTGCCGGGATATAAGAACACTGAAGCTTTCTTT. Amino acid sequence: CASSPVLPGYKNTEAFF.

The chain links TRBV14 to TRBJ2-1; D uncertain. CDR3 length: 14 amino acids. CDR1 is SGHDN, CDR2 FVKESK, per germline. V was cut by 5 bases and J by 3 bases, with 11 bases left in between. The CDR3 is CASSKTNLYNEQFF. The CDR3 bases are TGTGCCAGCAGCAAAACTAACCTCTACAATGAGCAGTTCTTC.

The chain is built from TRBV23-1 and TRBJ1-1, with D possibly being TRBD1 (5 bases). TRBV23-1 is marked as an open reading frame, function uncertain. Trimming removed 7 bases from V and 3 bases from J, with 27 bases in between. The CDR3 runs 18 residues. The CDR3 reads CASTMGRTPLRTHTEAFF. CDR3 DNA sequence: TGCGCCAGCACAATGGGGAGGACGCCCCTGCGGACACACACTGAAGCTTTCTTT.

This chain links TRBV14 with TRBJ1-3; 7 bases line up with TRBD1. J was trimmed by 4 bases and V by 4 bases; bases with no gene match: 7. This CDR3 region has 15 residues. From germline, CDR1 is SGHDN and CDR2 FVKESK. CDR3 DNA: TGTGCCAGCAGCCTACGGACAGGCCTCGGAAACACCATATATTTT. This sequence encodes CASSLRTGLGNTIYF.

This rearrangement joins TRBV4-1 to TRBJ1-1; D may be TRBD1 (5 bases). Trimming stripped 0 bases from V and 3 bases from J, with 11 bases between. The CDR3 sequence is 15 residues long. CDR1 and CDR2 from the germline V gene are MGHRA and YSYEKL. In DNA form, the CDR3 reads TGCGCCAGCAGCCAAGACCGGGGCGCGTACACTGAAGCTTTCTTT. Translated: CASSQDRGAYTEAFF.

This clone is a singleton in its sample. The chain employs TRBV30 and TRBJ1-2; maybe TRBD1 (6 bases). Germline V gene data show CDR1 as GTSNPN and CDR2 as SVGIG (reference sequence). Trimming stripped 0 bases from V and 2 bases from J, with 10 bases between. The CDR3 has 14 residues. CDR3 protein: CAWSVRGGNYGYTF. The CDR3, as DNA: TGTGCCTGGAGTGTACGAGGGGGGAACTATGGCTACACCTTC. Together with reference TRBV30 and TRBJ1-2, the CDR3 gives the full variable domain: SQTIHQWPATLVQPVGSPLSLECTVEGTSNPNLYWYRQAAGRGLQLLFYSVGIGQISSEVPQNLSASRPQDRQFILSSKKLLLSDSGFYLCAWSVRGGNYGYTFGSGTRLTVV.

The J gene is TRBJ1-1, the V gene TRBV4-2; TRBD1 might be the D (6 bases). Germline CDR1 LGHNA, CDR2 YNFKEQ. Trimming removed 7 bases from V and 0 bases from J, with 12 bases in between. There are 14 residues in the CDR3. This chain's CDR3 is CASTLGHLNTEAFF. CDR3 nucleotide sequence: TGTGCCAGCACCCTGGGACATTTGAACACTGAAGCTTTCTTT.

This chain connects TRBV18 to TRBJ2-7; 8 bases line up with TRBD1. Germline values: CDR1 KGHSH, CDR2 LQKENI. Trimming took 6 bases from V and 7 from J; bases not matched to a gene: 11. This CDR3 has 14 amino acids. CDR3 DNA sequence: TGTGCCAGCTCCCACAGGGGGGCACCTGAAGAGCAGTACTTC. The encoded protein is CASSHRGAPEEQYF.

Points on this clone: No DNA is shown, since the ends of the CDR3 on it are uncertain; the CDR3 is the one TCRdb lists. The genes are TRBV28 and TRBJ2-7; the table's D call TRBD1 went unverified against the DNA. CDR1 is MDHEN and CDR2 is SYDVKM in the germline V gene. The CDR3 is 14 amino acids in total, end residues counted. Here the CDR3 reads CASSSSDRVHEQYF.

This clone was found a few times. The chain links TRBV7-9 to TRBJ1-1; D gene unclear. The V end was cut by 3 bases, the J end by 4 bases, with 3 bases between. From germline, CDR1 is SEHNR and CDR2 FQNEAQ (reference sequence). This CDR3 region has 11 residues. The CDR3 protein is CASSFLTEAFF. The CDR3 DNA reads TGTGCCAGCAGCTTCCTCACTGAAGCTTTCTTT.

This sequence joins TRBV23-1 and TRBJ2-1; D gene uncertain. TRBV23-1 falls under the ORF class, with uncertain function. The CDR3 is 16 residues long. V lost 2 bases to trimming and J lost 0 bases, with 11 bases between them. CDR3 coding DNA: TGCGCCAGCAGTCAAGGAGCTTGGGACTCCTACAATGAGCAGTTCTTC. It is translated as CASSQGAWDSYNEQFF.

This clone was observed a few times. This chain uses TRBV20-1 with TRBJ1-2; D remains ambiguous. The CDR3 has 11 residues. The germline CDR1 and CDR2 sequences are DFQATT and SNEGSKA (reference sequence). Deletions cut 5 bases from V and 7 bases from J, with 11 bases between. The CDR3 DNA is TGCAGTGCTCTTACGCCGCGTGGCTACACCTTC. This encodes CSALTPRGYTF.